The T cell receptor (beta chain) described here comes from a study of human T cells and chemical hapten exposure. This clonotype was observed at least ten times. Its matching antigen is unknown. The CDR3 consists of 14 residues. Trimming at V came to 6 bases and at J to 1 base, leaving 6 bases not matched to a gene. Study-level results: In comparison with controls, expanded TCRs gave rise to a significantly larger number of large CDR3 similarity clusters.

Time point: patch test 1, 2 weeks after DPC sensitization. Treatment here: therapeutic diphenylcyclopropenone sensitization with weekly scalp DPC. TCRdb re-called the RACE reads with MiXCR, one entry per CDR3 protein. The sample has tens of thousands of distinct CDR3 sequences; about 9% are singletons. The sample in question was whole blood, obtained in connection with sensitization to the hapten diphenylcyclopropenone (DPC). The chain employs TRBV12-3 or TRBV12-4 and TRBJ2-7; 7 bases map to TRBD1. This sequence originates from a woman in her thirties or forties with alopecia areata. Some clones in this sample may be carry-over from other donors' samples. As DNA, the CDR3 is TGTGCCAGCAGACAAGGGGGCGGGTCCTACGAGCAGTACTTC. Amino acids: CASRQGGGSYEQYF.